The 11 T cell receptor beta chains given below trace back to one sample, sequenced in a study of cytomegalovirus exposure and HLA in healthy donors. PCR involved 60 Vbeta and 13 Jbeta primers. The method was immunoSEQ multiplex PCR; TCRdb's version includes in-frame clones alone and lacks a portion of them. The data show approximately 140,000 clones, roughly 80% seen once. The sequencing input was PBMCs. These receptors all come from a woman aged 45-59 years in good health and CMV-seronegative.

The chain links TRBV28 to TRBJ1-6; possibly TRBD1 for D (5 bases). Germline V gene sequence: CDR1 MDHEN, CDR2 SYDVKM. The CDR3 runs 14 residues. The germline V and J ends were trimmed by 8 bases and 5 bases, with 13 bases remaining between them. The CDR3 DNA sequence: TGTGCCAGCGGCCTAACAGGAGATAATTCACCCCTCCACTTT. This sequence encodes CASGLTGDNSPLHF.

CDR3 residues: CATNSLYSNQPQHF. The CDR3 nucleotides read TGTGCCACCAATAGTCTCTATAGCAATCAGCCCCAGCATTTT. This rearrangement joins TRBV19 to TRBJ1-5; D unclear. Trimming took off 10 bases at V and 0 bases at J, with 13 bases between the two ends. The germline V gene encodes CDR1 LNHDA and CDR2 SQIVND (reference sequence). This CDR3 region has 14 residues.

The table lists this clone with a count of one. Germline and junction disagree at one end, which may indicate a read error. The CDR3: CSSSWEQGEAFF. DNA of the CDR3: TGTTCCAGCAGCTGGGAACAGGGTGAAGCTTTCTTT. V usage is TRBV7-9 and J usage is TRBJ1-1; weak D call: TRBD1 (6 bases). Germline-derived CDR1 and CDR2 are SEHNR and FQNEAQ (reference sequence). The CDR3 runs to 12 residues.

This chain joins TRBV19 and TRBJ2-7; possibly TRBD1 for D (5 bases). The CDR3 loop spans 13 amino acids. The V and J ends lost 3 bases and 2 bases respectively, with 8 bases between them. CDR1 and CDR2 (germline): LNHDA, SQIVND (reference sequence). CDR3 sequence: CASSIRQTYEQYF. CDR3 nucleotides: TGTGCCAGTAGTATTAGACAGACCTACGAGCAGTACTTC.

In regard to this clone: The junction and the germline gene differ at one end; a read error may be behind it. The CDR3 spells CASSFRWGGVGYTF. CDR3 DNA sequence: TGTGCTAGCAGCTTCCGCTGGGGGGGCGTTGGCTACACCTTC. The chain uses TRBV7-7 and TRBJ1-2; D possibly corresponds to TRBD1 (6 bases). The germline V gene has CDR1 SSHAT and CDR2 FNYEAQ (reference sequence). This CDR3 is 14 amino acids long.

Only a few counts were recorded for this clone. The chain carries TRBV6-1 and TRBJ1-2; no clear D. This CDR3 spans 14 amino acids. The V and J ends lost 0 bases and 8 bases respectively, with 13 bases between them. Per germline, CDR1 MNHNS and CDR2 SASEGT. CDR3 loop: CASSEALRERGYTF. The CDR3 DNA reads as TGTGCCAGCAGTGAAGCGCTACGGGAGAGGGGCTACACCTTC.

The CDR3 DNA follows: TGTGCCAGCAGTCCGCGGACAGGGTTTAACTATGGCTACACCTTC. Its translation: CASSPRTGFNYGYTF. V and J are TRBV27 and TRBJ1-2; 8 bases are a match to TRBD1. The CDR3 totals 15 residues. The ends lost 5 bases at V and 1 base at J; junction bases unmatched: 6. CDR1 is MNHEY and CDR2 is SMNVEV in the germline V gene (reference sequence).

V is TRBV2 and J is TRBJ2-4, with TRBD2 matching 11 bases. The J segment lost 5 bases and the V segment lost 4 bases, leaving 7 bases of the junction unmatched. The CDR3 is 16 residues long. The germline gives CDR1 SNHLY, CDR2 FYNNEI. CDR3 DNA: TGTGCCAGCAGTGCATTTAGCGGGGGGGGACAAAACATTCAGTACTTC. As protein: CASSAFSGGGQNIQYF. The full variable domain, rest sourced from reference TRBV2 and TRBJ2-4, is EPEVTQTPSHQVTQMGQEVILRCVPISNHLYFYWYRQILGQKVEFLVSFYNNEISEKSEIFDDQFSVERPDGSNFTLKIRSTKLEDSAMYFCASSAFSGGGQNIQYFGAGTRLSVL.

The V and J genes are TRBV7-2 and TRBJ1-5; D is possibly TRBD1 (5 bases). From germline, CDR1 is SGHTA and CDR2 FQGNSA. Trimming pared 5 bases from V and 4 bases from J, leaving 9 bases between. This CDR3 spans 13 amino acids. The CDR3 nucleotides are TGTGCCAGCAGCACATCAGGGAATCAGCCCCAGCATTTT. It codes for CASSTSGNQPQHF.

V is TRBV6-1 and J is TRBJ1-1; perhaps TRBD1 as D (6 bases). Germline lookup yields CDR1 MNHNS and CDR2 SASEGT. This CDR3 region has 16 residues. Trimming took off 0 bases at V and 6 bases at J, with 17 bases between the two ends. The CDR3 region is CASSEASGRGGAEAFF. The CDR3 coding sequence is TGTGCCAGCAGTGAAGCGTCCGGGCGTGGGGGCGCTGAAGCTTTCTTT.

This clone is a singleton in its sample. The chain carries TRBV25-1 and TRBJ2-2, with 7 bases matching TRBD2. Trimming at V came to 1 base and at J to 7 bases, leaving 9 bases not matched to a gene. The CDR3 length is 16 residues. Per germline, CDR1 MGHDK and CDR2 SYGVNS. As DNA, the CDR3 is TGTGCCAGCAGTGAATCTCGGGCGGGGGAGGGCGGGGAGCTGTTTTTT. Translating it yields CASSESRAGEGGELFF.